This T cell receptor (beta chain) was documented in a study of control samples from healthy donors and cancer patients. Sequencing used immunoSEQ multiplex PCR; TCRdb keeps in-frame clones, though not all of them. Of 100,000 to 150,000 clones in the sample, roughly 90% were seen once. The CDR3 spans 15 residues. Germline-derived CDR1 and CDR2 are SGHTA and FQGTGA. V gave up 5 bases and J gave up 7 bases; unmatched junction bases: 9. The receptor's source is a man aged 18 to 30 in good health. The rearrangement links TRBV7-3 to TRBJ2-1; the match to TRBD1 covers 9 bases. The sample taken for sequencing was blood. For the CDR3, the DNA is TGTGCCAGCAGCCCGGGACAGGGAGGAAGGAATGAGCAGTTCTTC. Translation gives CASSPGQGGRNEQFF.